The T cell receptor beta chain described here comes from a study of shared clonotypes between healthy human individuals. Method: immunoSEQ multiplex PCR; TCRdb's copy keeps in-frame clones and lacks some. The table lists approximately 1.4 million clones, around 98% of them singletons. Trimming removed 2 bases from V and 0 bases from J; junction bases left unmatched: 6. The CDR3 covers 17 residues. CDR1 and CDR2 from the germline V gene are MDHEN and SYDVKM. Input material: naive CD4+ T cells sorted from blood. The subset: CD45RA+ positively selected. The gene calls are TRBV28 and TRBJ2-2; 7 nucleotides line up with TRBD1. This receptor was taken from a man aged 25-40 years in good health. In nucleotides, the CDR3 is TGTGCCAGCAGTTTAACCCGGACAGGTCCGAACACCGGGGAGCTGTTTTTT. This sequence encodes CASSLTRTGPNTGELFF.